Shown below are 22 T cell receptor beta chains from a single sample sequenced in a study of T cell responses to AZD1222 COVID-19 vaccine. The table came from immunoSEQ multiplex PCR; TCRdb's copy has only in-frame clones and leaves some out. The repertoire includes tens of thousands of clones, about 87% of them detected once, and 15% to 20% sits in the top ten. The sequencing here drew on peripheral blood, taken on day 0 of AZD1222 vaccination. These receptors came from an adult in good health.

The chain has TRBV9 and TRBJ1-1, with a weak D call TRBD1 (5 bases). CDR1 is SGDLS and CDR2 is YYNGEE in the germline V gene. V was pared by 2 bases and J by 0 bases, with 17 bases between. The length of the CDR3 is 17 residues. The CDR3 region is CASSVDTTKGMNTEAFF. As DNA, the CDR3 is TGTGCCAGCAGCGTCGACACCACCAAGGGGATGAACACTGAAGCTTTCTTT.

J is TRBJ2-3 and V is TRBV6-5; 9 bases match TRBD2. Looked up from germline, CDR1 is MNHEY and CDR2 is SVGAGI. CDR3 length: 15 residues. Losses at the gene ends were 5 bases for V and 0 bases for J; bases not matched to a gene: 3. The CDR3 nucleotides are TGTGCCAGCAGTACGCTAGCGGGGAGCACAGATACGCAGTATTTT. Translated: CASSTLAGSTDTQYF.

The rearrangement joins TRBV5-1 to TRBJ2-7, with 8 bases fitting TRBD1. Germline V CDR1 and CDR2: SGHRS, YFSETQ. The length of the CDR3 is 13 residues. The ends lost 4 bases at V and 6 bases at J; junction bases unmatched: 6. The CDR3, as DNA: TGCGCCAGCAGCCCCGGGACAGGAGGCGAGCAGTACTTC. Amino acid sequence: CASSPGTGGEQYF.

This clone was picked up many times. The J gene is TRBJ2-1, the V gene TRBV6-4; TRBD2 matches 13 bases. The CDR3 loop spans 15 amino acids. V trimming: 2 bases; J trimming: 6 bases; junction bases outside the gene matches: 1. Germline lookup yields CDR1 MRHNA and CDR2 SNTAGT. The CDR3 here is CASSDRTSGSNEQFF. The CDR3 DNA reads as TGTGCCAGCAGTGACAGGACTAGCGGGAGCAATGAGCAGTTCTTC.

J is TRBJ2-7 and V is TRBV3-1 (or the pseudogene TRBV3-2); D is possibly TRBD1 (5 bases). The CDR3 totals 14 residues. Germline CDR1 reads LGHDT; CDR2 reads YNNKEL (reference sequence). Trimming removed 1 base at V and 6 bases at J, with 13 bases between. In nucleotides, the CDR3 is TGTGCCAGCAGCCAAGTCGGGTTTAGGGGCGAGCAGTACTTC. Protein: CASSQVGFRGEQYF.

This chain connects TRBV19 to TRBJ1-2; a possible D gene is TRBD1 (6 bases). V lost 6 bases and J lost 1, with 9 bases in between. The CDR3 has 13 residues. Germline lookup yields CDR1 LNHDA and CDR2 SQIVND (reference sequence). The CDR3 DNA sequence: TGTGCCAGTAGAGGGGGGTTTAACTATGGCTACACCTTC. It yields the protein CASRGGFNYGYTF.

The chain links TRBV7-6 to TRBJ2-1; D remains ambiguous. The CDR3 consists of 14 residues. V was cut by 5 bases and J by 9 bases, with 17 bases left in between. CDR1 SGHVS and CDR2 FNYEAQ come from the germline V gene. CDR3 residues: CASSTTPLRGEQFF. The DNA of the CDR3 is TGTGCCAGCAGCACAACCCCCCTTAGAGGTGAGCAGTTCTTC.

In DNA, the CDR3 is TGTGCCAGCAGCACAAGTACAGGGTACTACGAGCAGTACTTC. Translated, it gives CASSTSTGYYEQYF. The genes are TRBV7-9 and TRBJ2-7; TRBD1 is a possible D gene (6 bases). Germline V gene data show CDR1 as SEHNR and CDR2 as FQNEAQ (reference sequence). Trimming took 5 bases from V and 3 from J, leaving 14 bases between them. This CDR3 spans 14 amino acids.

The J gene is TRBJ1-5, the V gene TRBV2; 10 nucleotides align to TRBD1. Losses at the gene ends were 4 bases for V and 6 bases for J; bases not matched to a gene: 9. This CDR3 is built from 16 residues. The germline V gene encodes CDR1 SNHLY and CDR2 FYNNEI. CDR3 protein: CASSGPGQGQGQPQHF. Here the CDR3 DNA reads TGTGCCAGCAGTGGACCGGGACAGGGGCAAGGTCAGCCCCAGCATTTT. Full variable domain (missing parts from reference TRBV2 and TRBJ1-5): EPEVTQTPSHQVTQMGQEVILRCVPISNHLYFYWYRQILGQKVEFLVSFYNNEISEKSEIFDDQFSVERPDGSNFTLKIRSTKLEDSAMYFCASSGPGQGQGQPQHFGDGTRLSIL.

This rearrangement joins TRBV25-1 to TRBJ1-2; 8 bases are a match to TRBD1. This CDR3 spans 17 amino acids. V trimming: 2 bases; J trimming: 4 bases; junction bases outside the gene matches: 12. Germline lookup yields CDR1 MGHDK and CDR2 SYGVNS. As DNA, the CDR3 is TGTGCCAGCAGTGAAGGTACATCGGTGGACAGGGCCTATGGCTACACCTTC. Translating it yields CASSEGTSVDRAYGYTF.

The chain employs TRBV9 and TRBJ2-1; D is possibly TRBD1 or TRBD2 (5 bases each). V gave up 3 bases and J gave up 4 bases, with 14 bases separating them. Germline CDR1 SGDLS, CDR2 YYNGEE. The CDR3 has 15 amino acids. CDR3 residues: CASSASGTTYNEQFF. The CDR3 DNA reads TGTGCCAGCAGCGCATCCGGGACCACTTACAATGAGCAGTTCTTC.

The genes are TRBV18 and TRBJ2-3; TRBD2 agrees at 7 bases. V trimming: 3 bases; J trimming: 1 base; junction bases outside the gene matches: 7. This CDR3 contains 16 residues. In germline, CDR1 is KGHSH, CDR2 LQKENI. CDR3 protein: CASSPAGLDGTDTQYF. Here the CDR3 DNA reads TGTGCCAGCTCACCCGCCGGACTAGATGGCACAGATACGCAGTATTTT.

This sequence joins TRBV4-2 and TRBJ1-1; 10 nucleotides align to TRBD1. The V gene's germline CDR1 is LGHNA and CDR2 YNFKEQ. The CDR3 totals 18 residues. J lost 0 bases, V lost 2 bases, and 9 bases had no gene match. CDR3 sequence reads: CASSQPRRDRGLNTEAFF. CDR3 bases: TGTGCCAGCAGCCAACCCCGACGGGACAGGGGATTGAACACTGAAGCTTTCTTT.

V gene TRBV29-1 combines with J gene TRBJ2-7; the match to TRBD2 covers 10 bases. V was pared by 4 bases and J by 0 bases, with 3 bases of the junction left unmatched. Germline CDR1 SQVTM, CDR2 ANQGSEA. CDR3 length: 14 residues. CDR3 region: CSVVSGRASYEQYF. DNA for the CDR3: TGCAGCGTTGTCAGCGGGAGGGCCTCCTACGAGCAGTACTTC.

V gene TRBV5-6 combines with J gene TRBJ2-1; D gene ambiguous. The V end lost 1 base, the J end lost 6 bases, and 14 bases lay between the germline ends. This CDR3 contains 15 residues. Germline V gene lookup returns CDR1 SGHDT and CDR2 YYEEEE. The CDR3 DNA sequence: TGTGCCAGCAGCTTGCGGCGTTTGGGTGCCAATGAGCAGTTCTTC. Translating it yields CASSLRRLGANEQFF.

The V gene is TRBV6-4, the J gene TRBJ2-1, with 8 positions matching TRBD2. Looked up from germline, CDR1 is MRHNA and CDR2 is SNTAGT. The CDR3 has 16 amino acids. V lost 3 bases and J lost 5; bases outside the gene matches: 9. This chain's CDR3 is CASSESRLAGHNEQFF. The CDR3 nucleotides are TGTGCCAGCAGTGAATCTCGGCTAGCGGGCCACAATGAGCAGTTCTTC.

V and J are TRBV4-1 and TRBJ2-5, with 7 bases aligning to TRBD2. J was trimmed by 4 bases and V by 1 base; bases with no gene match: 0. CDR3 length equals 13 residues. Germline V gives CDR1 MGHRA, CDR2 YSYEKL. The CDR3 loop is CASSQAGGETQYF. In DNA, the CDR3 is TGCGCCAGCAGCCAAGCGGGAGGAGAGACCCAGTACTTC.

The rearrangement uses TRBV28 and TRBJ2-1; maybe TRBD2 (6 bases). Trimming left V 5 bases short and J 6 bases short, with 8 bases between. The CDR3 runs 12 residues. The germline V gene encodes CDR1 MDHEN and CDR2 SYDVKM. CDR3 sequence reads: CASSLTSNEQFF. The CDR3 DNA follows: TGTGCCAGCAGTCTGACTAGCAATGAGCAGTTCTTC.

CDR3 nucleotide sequence: TGTGCCACCAGTGATTTAGGCGTCAACTATGGCTACACCTTC. Amino acid sequence: CATSDLGVNYGYTF. This chain links TRBV24-1 with TRBJ1-2; no clear D gene. The CDR3 spans 14 residues. V lost 1 base to trimming and J lost 2 bases, with 7 bases between them. CDR1 and CDR2 (germline): KGHDR, SFDVKD.

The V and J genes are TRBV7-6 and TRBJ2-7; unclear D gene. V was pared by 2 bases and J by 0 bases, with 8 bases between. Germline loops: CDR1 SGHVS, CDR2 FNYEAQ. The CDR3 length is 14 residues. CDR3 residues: CASSLSASSYEQYF. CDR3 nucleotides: TGTGCCAGCAGCTTAAGTGCAAGCTCCTACGAGCAGTACTTC.

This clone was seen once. CDR3 DNA: TGTGCCAGCAGCGCAGGTAACGATTTCGAAGCTTTCTTT. Protein product: CASSAGNDFEAFF. The chain recombines TRBV9 with TRBJ1-1; unclear D gene. Germline-derived CDR1 and CDR2 are SGDLS and YYNGEE. Trimming left V 3 bases short and J 8 bases short, with 14 bases between. The CDR3 extends over 13 amino acids.

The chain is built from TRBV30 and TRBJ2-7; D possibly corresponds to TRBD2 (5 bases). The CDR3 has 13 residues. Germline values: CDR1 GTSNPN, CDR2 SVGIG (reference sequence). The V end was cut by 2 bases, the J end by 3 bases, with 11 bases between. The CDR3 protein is CAWSSGIGYEQYF. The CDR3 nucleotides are TGTGCCTGGAGTTCCGGGATCGGCTACGAGCAGTACTTC.